What follows is one T cell receptor beta chain and its context. Its antigen is currently unknown. TCRdb's copy holds only in-frame clones and misses some; the assay was immunoSEQ multiplex PCR. Altogether approximately 100,000 clones are present, roughly 92% being singletons, with the ten largest covering approximately 1.1%. V lost 6 bases and J lost 5, with 15 bases in between. Germline V CDR1 and CDR2: SEHNR, FQNEAQ (reference sequence). The CDR3 has 14 amino acids. The data were taken from a study of cytomegalovirus exposure and HLA in healthy donors. General study points: Some TCR beta chains (about 180 of them) were listed as cytomegalovirus-associated.

The sequenced sample was PBMCs. The V gene is TRBV7-9, the J gene TRBJ2-3; D possibly corresponds to TRBD2 (5 bases). The sequence was obtained from a woman under 40 in good health and CMV-seropositive. CDR3 nucleotide sequence: TGTGCCAGCAGTAGGACTCCGGAAAGAGATACGCAGTATTTT. This translates into CASSRTPERDTQYF.